Listed below are T cell receptor beta chains from one sample, sequenced in a study of OX40 agonist ivuxolimab in advanced cancers. Generated by immunoSEQ multiplex PCR, the TCRdb table keeps only in-frame clones and is missing some. The sample carries 45,000 or so clones, over 75% recorded once. The source material was CD4+ or CD8+ T cells sorted from blood, sampled in a trial of the OX40 agonist ivuxolimab. The receptors originated from an adult with an advanced solid tumor such as melanoma, head and neck, liver or kidney cancer. Both conserved end residues are part of each CDR3. Fields, in order: V gene, J gene, clone size, D gene, CDR3 DNA, CDR3 protein. A D gene is named only where the DNA matches it firmly. Some rows have no size entry. The others give once, few or many, or a class for an expanded clone.

V gene: TRBV4-3
J gene: TRBJ2-1
clone size: NA
D gene: NA
CDR3 DNA: TGCGCCAGCAGCTTACTGGGGCGGGATGAGCAGTTCTTC
CDR3 protein: CASSLLGRDEQFF

V gene: TRBV5-1
J gene: TRBJ2-5
clone size: NA
D gene: NA
CDR3 DNA: TGCGCCAGCAGCTTTAGGGAGACCCAGTACTTC
CDR3 protein: CASSFRETQYF

V gene: TRBV7-3
J gene: TRBJ2-3
clone size: few
D gene: TRBD1
CDR3 DNA: TGTGCCAGCAGCTTAGAGAGGTGGGACAGGGGTATGAGCACAGATACGCAGTATTTT
CDR3 protein: CASSLERWDRGMSTDTQYF

V gene: TRBV5-1
J gene: TRBJ2-3
clone size: NA
D gene: TRBD2
CDR3 DNA: TGCGCCAGCAGCTTGGTCGCGGGGGGACGCACAGATACGCAGTATTTT
CDR3 protein: CASSLVAGGRTDTQYF

V gene: TRBV27
J gene: TRBJ2-3
clone size: NA
D gene: NA
CDR3 DNA: TGTGCCAGCAGTTCCCCCTGGATGCAGGATACGCAGTATTTT
CDR3 protein: CASSSPWMQDTQYF

V gene: TRBV4-3
J gene: TRBJ1-2
clone size: NA
D gene: TRBD1
CDR3 DNA: TGCGCCAGCAGCCAGGCAGGGGGAAACTATGGCTACACCTTC
CDR3 protein: CASSQAGGNYGYTF

V gene: TRBV6-5
J gene: TRBJ1-2
clone size: NA
D gene: NA
CDR3 DNA: TGTGCCAGCAGTAACCGGGTAGACGTGTCTGGCTACACCTTC
CDR3 protein: CASSNRVDVSGYTF

V gene: TRBV5-5
J gene: TRBJ2-5
clone size: once
D gene: NA
CDR3 DNA: TGTGCCAGCAGCCCCGGGACAAATCCCCAAGAGACCCAGTACTTC
CDR3 protein: CASSPGTNPQETQYF

V gene: TRBV27
J gene: TRBJ1-1
clone size: NA
D gene: NA
CDR3 DNA: TGTGCCAGCAGTCCCACGGGCAGGGGAGGCATGAACACTGAAGCTTTCTTT
CDR3 protein: CASSPTGRGGMNTEAFF

V gene: TRBV4-3
J gene: TRBJ2-5
clone size: NA
D gene: NA
CDR3 DNA: TGCGCCAGCAGCCAAGACGCGGGCCCGCGAGAGACCCAGTACTTC
CDR3 protein: CASSQDAGPRETQYF

V gene: TRBV12-5
J gene: TRBJ1-1
clone size: few
D gene: NA
CDR3 DNA: TGTGCTAGTGGTTTAGGCTGGAACACTGAAGCTTTCTTT
CDR3 protein: CASGLGWNTEAFF

V gene: TRBV27
J gene: TRBJ2-2
clone size: NA
D gene: NA
CDR3 DNA: TGTGCCACCGTTCAGGGGGGCACCGGGGAGCTGTTTTTT
CDR3 protein: CATVQGGTGELFF

V gene: TRBV7-2
J gene: TRBJ1-5
clone size: NA
D gene: NA
CDR3 DNA: TGTGCCAGCAGGCCAGGGGTCGGGGGGACTCAGCCCCAGCATTTT
CDR3 protein: CASRPGVGGTQPQHF

V gene: TRBV7-6
J gene: TRBJ2-1
clone size: NA
D gene: TRBD2
CDR3 DNA: TGTGCCAGCACCTCGTGGGTAGCGGGGGGGCCAGGCCCCTACAATGAGCAGTTCTTC
CDR3 protein: CASTSWVAGGPGPYNEQFF

V gene: TRBV7-2
J gene: TRBJ1-1
clone size: NA
D gene: NA
CDR3 DNA: TGTGCCAGCACCCTGATTAACACTGAAGCTTTCTTT
CDR3 protein: CASTLINTEAFF

V gene: TRBV6-1
J gene: TRBJ1-4
clone size: NA
D gene: NA
CDR3 DNA: TGTGCCAGCAGCCCCCACGGGTCGATAGAAGAAAAACTGTTTTTT
CDR3 protein: CASSPHGSIEEKLFF

V gene: TRBV10-3
J gene: TRBJ1-3
clone size: once
D gene: NA
CDR3 DNA: TGTGCCATCAGTGGGGGGCAGGACTCTGGAAACACCATATATTTT
CDR3 protein: CAISGGQDSGNTIYF

V gene: TRBV11-2
J gene: TRBJ2-7
clone size: NA
D gene: TRBD2
CDR3 DNA: TGTGCCAGCAGCTGGGGGGGGTACGAGCAGTACTTC
CDR3 protein: CASSWGGYEQYF

V gene: TRBV27
J gene: TRBJ2-1
clone size: NA
D gene: TRBD2
CDR3 DNA: TGTGCCAGCAGTTTACCCCCCGGGGAAGCGGGGGGGGCGAGGAATGAGCAGTTCTTC
CDR3 protein: CASSLPPGEAGGARNEQFF

V gene: TRBV27
J gene: TRBJ1-2
clone size: NA
D gene: TRBD1
CDR3 DNA: TGTGCCAGCAGTTATGGGACAGGGTACTATGGCTACACCTTC
CDR3 protein: CASSYGTGYYGYTF

V gene: TRBV5-1
J gene: TRBJ1-1
clone size: NA
D gene: NA
CDR3 DNA: TGCGCCAGCAGCTTGGCAGGGAGCACTGAAGCTTTCTTT
CDR3 protein: CASSLAGSTEAFF

V gene: TRBV6-5
J gene: TRBJ2-1
clone size: NA
D gene: TRBD1
CDR3 DNA: TGTGCCAGCAGCCCGACAGGGGGGAATGAGCAGTTCTTC
CDR3 protein: CASSPTGGNEQFF

V gene: TRBV5-6
J gene: TRBJ2-3
clone size: NA
D gene: NA
CDR3 DNA: TGTGCCAGCAGCTCGTTCACAGATACGCAGTATTTT
CDR3 protein: CASSSFTDTQYF

V gene: TRBV27
J gene: TRBJ1-2
clone size: NA
D gene: NA
CDR3 DNA: TGTGCCAGCAGTTTTACGGACCAGAACTATGGCTACACCTTC
CDR3 protein: CASSFTDQNYGYTF

V gene: TRBV11-2
J gene: TRBJ1-6
clone size: NA
D gene: TRBD1
CDR3 DNA: TGTGCCAGCAGCTCCTGGGACAGAAGCTCCTATAATTCACCCCTCCACTTT
CDR3 protein: CASSSWDRSSYNSPLHF

V gene: TRBV28
J gene: TRBJ1-1
clone size: NA
D gene: NA
CDR3 DNA: TGTGCCAGCAGTTTGGGCATGGGCACTGAAGCTTTCTTT
CDR3 protein: CASSLGMGTEAFF

V gene: TRBV5-1
J gene: TRBJ2-3
clone size: NA
D gene: TRBD1
CDR3 DNA: TGCGCCAGCAGCTTGATTCAAGGGGGCTCCAGCACAGATACGCAGTATTTT
CDR3 protein: CASSLIQGGSSTDTQYF

V gene: TRBV19
J gene: TRBJ2-1
clone size: few
D gene: TRBD1
CDR3 DNA: TGTGCCAGTAGTATTCATGCAGGGGGCATTGAGCAGTTCTTC
CDR3 protein: CASSIHAGGIEQFF

V gene: TRBV9
J gene: TRBJ1-6
clone size: NA
D gene: TRBD1
CDR3 DNA: TGTGCCAGCAGCGCCGTGGCTTCGGGGACAGGGAATTCACCCCTCCACTTT
CDR3 protein: CASSAVASGTGNSPLHF

V gene: TRBV2
J gene: TRBJ2-1
clone size: NA
D gene: NA
CDR3 DNA: TGTGCCAGCAGTCCTGTCCCCAAGAGGGAGCAGTTCTTC
CDR3 protein: CASSPVPKREQFF

V gene: TRBV9
J gene: TRBJ2-3
clone size: NA
D gene: NA
CDR3 DNA: TGTGCCAGCAGCCCGAGGCGGGGAATGGCAACAGATACGCAGTATTTT
CDR3 protein: CASSPRRGMATDTQYF

V gene: TRBV7-9
J gene: TRBJ2-6
clone size: NA
D gene: NA
CDR3 DNA: TGTGCCAGCAGCTTAGCGCGAGGTCCCTATGCAGAAGGGGCCAACGTCCTGACTTTC
CDR3 protein: CASSLARGPYAEGANVLTF

V gene: TRBV4-1
J gene: TRBJ1-5
clone size: NA
D gene: NA
CDR3 DNA: TGTGCCAGCAGCCAAGAATTGCCTAGCAATCAGCCCCAGCATTTT
CDR3 protein: CASSQELPSNQPQHF

V gene: TRBV19
J gene: TRBJ1-5
clone size: NA
D gene: NA
CDR3 DNA: TGTGCCAGTAGTATTCCATCAGGGAACAATCAGCCCCAGCATTTT
CDR3 protein: CASSIPSGNNQPQHF

V gene: TRBV4-3
J gene: TRBJ1-1
clone size: NA
D gene: NA
CDR3 DNA: TGCGCCAGCAGCCAAGATGGGGCATCTGGGGGCACTGAAGCTTTCTTT
CDR3 protein: CASSQDGASGGTEAFF

V gene: TRBV12-5
J gene: TRBJ2-3
clone size: NA
D gene: TRBD1
CDR3 DNA: TGTGCTAGTGGTTTGCAGGGGGCTGAGGGCACAGATACGCAGTATTTT
CDR3 protein: CASGLQGAEGTDTQYF

V gene: TRBV7-6
J gene: TRBJ2-3
clone size: NA
D gene: NA
CDR3 DNA: TGTGCCAGCAGCCCCTCAGGGCTTAGCTCTTCAGATACGCAGTATTTT
CDR3 protein: CASSPSGLSSSDTQYF

V gene: TRBV29-1
J gene: TRBJ2-1
clone size: NA
D gene: TRBD2
CDR3 DNA: TGCAGCGTTGATCCCCCGAAGGGGACTAGCGGGGTTAGTGAGCAGTTCTTC
CDR3 protein: CSVDPPKGTSGVSEQFF

V gene: TRBV28
J gene: TRBJ2-1
clone size: NA
D gene: TRBD2
CDR3 DNA: TGTGCCAGCAGACCACCCGGGGGGAACAATGAGCAGTTCTTC
CDR3 protein: CASRPPGGNNEQFF

V gene: TRBV5-5
J gene: TRBJ1-2
clone size: NA
D gene: NA
CDR3 DNA: TGTGCCAGCAGCTTGGGCCGGGTTGACTATGGCTACACCTTC
CDR3 protein: CASSLGRVDYGYTF

V gene: TRBV5-1
J gene: TRBJ2-3
clone size: NA
D gene: NA
CDR3 DNA: TGCGCCAGCAGCTCATTACGGACAAGCACAGATACGCAGTATTTT
CDR3 protein: CASSSLRTSTDTQYF

V gene: TRBV5-6
J gene: TRBJ2-3
clone size: NA
D gene: NA
CDR3 DNA: TGTGCCAGCAGCTTGCAAAGCGGCGTGAGCACAGATACGCAGTATTTT
CDR3 protein: CASSLQSGVSTDTQYF

V gene: TRBV30
J gene: TRBJ1-5
clone size: NA
D gene: NA
CDR3 DNA: TGTGCCTTAAAAGACAGTCAGCCGGAACAGCCCCAGCATTTT
CDR3 protein: CALKDSQPEQPQHF

V gene: TRBV9
J gene: TRBJ2-5
clone size: NA
D gene: TRBD2
CDR3 DNA: TGTGCCAGCAGCGATCCAGCGGGGTTCCCCGAGACCCAGTACTTC
CDR3 protein: CASSDPAGFPETQYF

V gene: TRBV4-3
J gene: TRBJ1-2
clone size: few
D gene: NA
CDR3 DNA: TGCGCCAGCAGCCAAGTGGGAGACCGGCTGACTGGCTACACCTTC
CDR3 protein: CASSQVGDRLTGYTF

V gene: TRBV7-9
J gene: TRBJ2-7
clone size: NA
D gene: NA
CDR3 DNA: TGTGCCGGCAGCTTAGGATCGTTCGAGCAGTACTTC
CDR3 protein: CAGSLGSFEQYF

V gene: TRBV5-4
J gene: TRBJ2-5
clone size: NA
D gene: TRBD2
CDR3 DNA: TGTGCCAGCAGCCTCCGGACCGCGGGGGGGGAGACCCAGTACTTC
CDR3 protein: CASSLRTAGGETQYF

V gene: TRBV19
J gene: TRBJ1-5
clone size: NA
D gene: TRBD1
CDR3 DNA: TGTGCCAGTAGTATCTGGACAGGAGATCAGCCCCAGCATTTT
CDR3 protein: CASSIWTGDQPQHF

V gene: TRBV7-9
J gene: TRBJ2-3
clone size: NA
D gene: NA
CDR3 DNA: TGTGCCAGCAGGGACGGGAACAGGATCACAGATACGCAGTATTTT
CDR3 protein: CASRDGNRITDTQYF

V gene: TRBV27
J gene: TRBJ1-1
clone size: NA
D gene: NA
CDR3 DNA: TGTGCCAGCAGTGTCTACTTGAACACTGAAGCTTTCTTT
CDR3 protein: CASSVYLNTEAFF

V gene: TRBV9
J gene: TRBJ2-5
clone size: once
D gene: TRBD2
CDR3 DNA: TGTGCCAGCAGCGTAGCCGCTAGCGGGAGCCAAGAGACCCAGTACTTC
CDR3 protein: CASSVAASGSQETQYF

V gene: TRBV15
J gene: TRBJ1-2
clone size: NA
D gene: NA
CDR3 DNA: TGTGCGACAGGCGATGGTCGGATCCTTAACTATGGCTACACCTTC
CDR3 protein: CATGDGRILNYGYTF

V gene: TRBV7-9
J gene: TRBJ2-3
clone size: NA
D gene: NA
CDR3 DNA: TGTGCCAGCAGCTCCGGTAGCACAGATACGCAGTATTTT
CDR3 protein: CASSSGSTDTQYF

V gene: TRBV7-6
J gene: TRBJ2-2
clone size: NA
D gene: TRBD1
CDR3 DNA: TGTGCCAGCAGCAACGGAGGCAGGGACAGGTTCGGGACCGGGGAGCTGTTTTTT
CDR3 protein: CASSNGGRDRFGTGELFF